The rows below give T cell receptor beta chains drawn from one sample of a study of blood T cell repertoires in COVID-19. Repertoires were generated with immunoSEQ multiplex PCR, while TCRdb's copy carries only in-frame clones and drops some. The repertoire holds about 190,000 clones, with 70% to 90% as singletons. Sequenced material: peripheral blood. The receptors derive from a woman in her 70s with active or convalescent COVID-19. Both conserved end residues are part of each CDR3. The D gene is left open where the match is weak. The size entry is marked missing in some rows and otherwise reads once, few, many or a size class.

size	V	D	J	CDR3	DNA
once	TRBV23-1	TRBD2	TRBJ2-1	CAMGRGGMSYNEQFF	TGCGCCATGGGGAGGGGCGGCATGTCCTACAATGAGCAGTTCTTC
NA	TRBV7-9	NA	TRBJ2-1	CASSLAGKRSSYNEQFF	TGTGCCAGCAGCTTAGCGGGTAAGCGGAGCTCCTACAATGAGCAGTTCTTC
NA	TRBV3-1/TRBV3-2	NA	TRBJ2-7	CASSQAWTGVGEQYF	TGTGCCAGCAGCCAAGCCTGGACGGGAGTCGGCGAGCAGTACTTC
few	TRBV12-3/TRBV12-4	NA	TRBJ1-5	CASIPGLGQPQHF	TGTGCCAGCATTCCGGGACTAGGTCAGCCCCAGCATTTT
NA	TRBV19	TRBD1	TRBJ1-2	CASSDGQVNYGYTF	TGTGCCAGTAGCGATGGACAGGTCAACTATGGCTACACCTTC
NA	TRBV18	NA	TRBJ2-1	CASSPGPRSSNEQFF	TGTGCCAGCTCACCTGGGCCCCGGTCCTCCAATGAGCAGTTCTTC
NA	TRBV6-5	NA	TRBJ1-4	CASRPTGATNEKLFF	TGTGCCAGCAGGCCTACAGGAGCAACTAATGAAAAACTGTTTTTT
NA	TRBV29-1	NA	TRBJ2-3	CSVEDRGRLSPDTQYF	TGCAGCGTTGAAGATAGGGGCAGACTTTCCCCAGATACGCAGTATTTT
NA	TRBV21-1	NA	TRBJ2-2	CASSKPSAVTATGFETGELFF	TGTGCCAGCAGCAAACCCTCCGCAGTAACCGCAACAGGGTTTGAAACCGGGGAGCTGTTTTTT
few	TRBV5-1	NA	TRBJ2-5	CASSFGPQETQYF	TGCGCCAGCAGCTTTGGCCCCCAAGAGACCCAGTACTTC
NA	TRBV4-1	TRBD1	TRBJ1-2	CASSRGQVVYGYTF	TGCGCCAGCAGTAGGGGACAGGTGGTCTATGGCTACACCTTC
NA	TRBV2	TRBD1	TRBJ2-2	CASSEGQGPNTGELFF	TGTGCCAGCAGTGAAGGACAGGGTCCCAACACCGGGGAGCTGTTTTTT
NA	TRBV19	TRBD1	TRBJ1-5	CASSIGGDRGYSNQPQHF	TGTGCCAGTAGTATTGGGGGGGACAGGGGTTATAGCAATCAGCCCCAGCATTTT
NA	TRBV5-1	TRBD1	TRBJ1-5	CASSRTGGDQPQHF	TGCGCCAGCAGCCGTACAGGGGGCGATCAGCCCCAGCATTTT
few	TRBV5-6	NA	TRBJ2-1	CASRARGLYNEQFF	TGTGCCAGCAGGGCTAGAGGACTCTACAATGAGCAGTTCTTC
NA	TRBV7-2	TRBD1	TRBJ1-2	CASSPNRGANYGYTF	TGTGCCAGCAGCCCTAACAGGGGTGCTAACTATGGCTACACCTTC
NA	TRBV3-1/TRBV3-2	TRBD2	TRBJ2-4	CATGTSGTKNIQYF	TGTGCCACCGGGACTAGCGGGACCAAAAACATTCAGTACTTC
NA	TRBV6-5	TRBD2	TRBJ2-3	CASRGTSGTDTQYF	TGTGCCAGCAGAGGGACTAGCGGGACAGATACGCAGTATTTT
NA	TRBV2	TRBD2	TRBJ2-5	CASSLGLAGGYRGETQYF	TGTGCCAGCAGCCTCGGACTAGCGGGAGGTTATCGAGGAGAGACCCAGTACTTC
NA	TRBV9	TRBD1	TRBJ1-2	CASSVGDRGRVNYGYTF	TGTGCCAGCAGCGTCGGGGACAGGGGACGTGTGAACTATGGCTACACCTTC
NA	TRBV5-1	NA	TRBJ1-4	CASKQAGGEKLFF	TGCGCCAGCAAGCAGGCTGGGGGGGAAAAACTGTTTTTT
few	TRBV5-6	TRBD2	TRBJ2-7	CASSPGTTYEQYF	TGTGCCAGCAGCCCCGGGACTACCTACGAGCAGTACTTC
once	TRBV25-1	TRBD1	TRBJ1-2	CASSGTGGPSNYGYTF	TGTGCCAGCAGTGGGACAGGGGGCCCCTCTAACTATGGCTACACCTTC
NA	TRBV4-2	TRBD2	TRBJ2-1	CASSQDLTAGAYLEQFF	TGTGCCAGCAGCCAAGATTTGACGGCGGGAGCATATCTTGAGCAGTTCTTC
NA	TRBV15	NA	TRBJ1-4	CATSRDLFLREKLFF	TGTGCCACCAGCAGAGATTTATTCCTGAGGGAAAAACTGTTTTTT
NA	TRBV5-1	NA	TRBJ2-1	CASSLVSGSYNEQFF	TGCGCCAGCAGCTTGGTTTCGGGTTCCTACAATGAGCAGTTCTTC
NA	TRBV6-6	NA	TRBJ2-1	CASSPFGQGRFNEQFF	TGTGCCAGCAGCCCGTTCGGGCAGGGAAGGTTCAATGAGCAGTTCTTC
NA	TRBV9	NA	TRBJ2-1	CASSVTGSRYNEQFF	TGTGCCAGCAGCGTAACCGGGAGCCGATATAATGAGCAGTTCTTC
NA	TRBV11-1	TRBD1	TRBJ1-3	CASSKTGVGNTIYF	TGTGCCAGCAGCAAAACAGGGGTCGGAAACACCATATATTTT
NA	TRBV7-5	NA	TRBJ2-7	CARSPYRDNSYEQYF	TGTGCCAGAAGCCCCTACAGGGACAACTCCTACGAGCAGTACTTC
few	TRBV28	NA	TRBJ1-5	CASSSGTIPRSSNQPQHF	TGTGCCAGCAGTTCGGGTACCATACCCCGGTCGAGCAATCAGCCCCAGCATTTT
NA	TRBV4-1	TRBD1	TRBJ2-7	CASSQEGRGREQYF	TGCGCCAGCAGCCAAGAGGGCAGGGGGCGGGAGCAGTACTTC
NA	TRBV7-8	NA	TRBJ2-5	CASRFTRTNLQETQYF	TGTGCCAGCAGGTTTACGCGGACTAACCTCCAAGAGACCCAGTACTTC
NA	TRBV18	NA	TRBJ1-5	CASSLDQTVYQPQHF	TGTGCCAGCTCACTAGATCAGACAGTTTATCAGCCCCAGCATTTT
NA	TRBV5-1	TRBD2	TRBJ2-2	CASRGLTSNTGELFF	TGCGCCAGCAGAGGGCTGACTAGCAACACCGGGGAACTGTTTTTT
NA	TRBV19	NA	TRBJ2-1	CASSIVHRSSYNEQFF	TGTGCCAGTAGTATAGTCCACAGGAGCTCCTACAATGAGCAGTTCTTC
NA	TRBV14	NA	TRBJ1-1	CASRESGVGVGTEAFF	TGTGCCAGCAGGGAGAGCGGGGTAGGAGTAGGCACTGAAGCTTTCTTT
NA	TRBV7-9	TRBD2	TRBJ2-2	CASSLVLAGTGELFF	TGTGCCAGCAGCTTAGTGCTAGCGGGCACCGGGGAGCTGTTTTTT
NA	TRBV7-9	NA	TRBJ1-2	CASSLQGYGYTF	TGTGCCAGCAGCTTACAGGGCTATGGCTACACCTTC
NA	TRBV5-1	NA	TRBJ1-1	CASSPSVGSGTEAFF	TGCGCCAGCAGCCCGTCCGTGGGCAGCGGCACTGAAGCTTTCTTT
NA	TRBV5-1	TRBD2	TRBJ2-1	CASSWTSGSGNEQFF	TGCGCCAGCAGCTGGACTAGCGGGAGCGGCAATGAGCAGTTCTTC
NA	TRBV19	TRBD2	TRBJ2-7	CASSIGPSGIYEQYF	TGTGCCAGTAGTATAGGACCTAGCGGGATCTACGAGCAGTACTTC
NA	TRBV10-3	TRBD2	TRBJ2-3	CAISTGVAGGGTQYF	TGTGCCATCAGTACCGGGGTAGCGGGAGGGGGTACGCAGTATTTT
once	TRBV19	TRBD1	TRBJ2-5	CASSKDGDRGRETQYF	TGTGCCAGTAGTAAAGACGGGGACAGGGGGCGGGAGACCCAGTACTTC
once	TRBV11-2	TRBD2	TRBJ2-7	CASSLGTSSYEQYF	TGTGCCAGCAGCTTAGGGACTAGTTCCTACGAGCAGTACTTC
few	TRBV18	NA	TRBJ1-4	CASSPQDGQVKLFF	TGTGCCAGCTCACCACAAGATGGGCAGGTAAAACTGTTTTTT
NA	TRBV29-1	NA	TRBJ2-3	CSVEEGGRRDTQYF	TGCAGCGTTGAAGAAGGTGGGAGACGGGATACGCAGTATTTT
NA	TRBV19	TRBD1	TRBJ2-3	CASSSRQGDDTQYF	TGTGCCAGTAGTTCCAGACAGGGCGACGATACGCAGTATTTT
NA	TRBV30	TRBD2	TRBJ2-2	CAWSPPLHAGVGELFF	TGTGCCTGGAGTCCCCCCCTTCACGCGGGGGTTGGGGAGCTGTTTTTT
NA	TRBV5-1	TRBD1	TRBJ1-4	CASSLGTGGAVREKLFF	TGCGCCAGCAGCTTGGGGACAGGGGGAGCTGTTCGGGAAAAACTGTTTTTT
NA	TRBV11-2	TRBD2	TRBJ2-7	CASSSRLAGEQYF	TGTGCCAGCAGCTCCCGACTAGCGGGCGAGCAGTACTTC